This record covers a single TCR beta chain. Its antigen is not known. Germline loops: CDR1 ENHRY, CDR2 SYGVKD. The germline V and J ends were trimmed by 7 bases and 4 bases, with 11 bases remaining between them. There are 13 residues in the CDR3. This sample was taken from a study of shared clonotypes between healthy human individuals. Study-wide background: Donors, aged 18 to 49, were a couple of women and three men. Whole-study results and caveats: An effect of sequencing depth on clonotype sharing among donors was expected. The four-donor shared clonotypes exceeded non-shared clonotypes in generation probability, with non-shared ones scoring lower. The donor pool, a small one, limited the genetic and exposure-history diversity represented.

The method was immunoSEQ multiplex PCR; TCRdb's version includes in-frame clones alone and lacks a portion of them. The repertoire has 2 million to 2.5 million clones, under 97% of them found once; the top ten carry approximately 0.13%. This rearrangement joins TRBV10-3 to TRBJ2-1; possibly TRBD1 for D (5 bases). The sample comprised naive CD4+ T cells sorted from blood. Subset given: CD45RA+ positively selected. The source of this sequence is a man between 18 and 29 years old in good health. The CDR3 DNA reads as TGTGCCATCACTACCACAGGATACAATGAGCAGTTCTTC. Amino acids: CAITTTGYNEQFF.